These 14 T cell receptor beta chains originate from one sample sequenced in a study of memory CD4+ T cells and cytomegalovirus serostatus. Clones were read by immunoSEQ multiplex PCR, and TCRdb kept only the in-frame ones, dropping some. The sample contains around 53,000 clones, more than 70% of which appear only once. The sort gate was single viable CD3+CD4+CD8-CD45RO+ cells for memory CD4+ T cells. The sample was memory CD4+ T cells from blood. The receptors were sampled from an adult in good health and CMV-seropositive.

The V call is TRBV5-6, the J call TRBJ2-1; tentatively, D is TRBD2 (5 bases). The CDR3 consists of 14 residues. Trimming pared 2 bases from V and 12 bases from J, leaving 18 bases between. Germline loops: CDR1 SGHDT, CDR2 YYEEEE. The CDR3 loop is CASSFKAASAGQFF. The CDR3 DNA reads as TGTGCCAGCAGCTTCAAAGCGGCGTCGGCTGGGCAGTTCTTC.

The CDR3 nucleotides read TGTGCCAGCAGCCGTTCCCGCGTCGGGAGCTACGAGCAGTACTTC. It encodes CASSRSRVGSYEQYF. J is TRBJ2-7 and V is TRBV11-2; tentatively, D is TRBD2 (6 bases). V gave up 5 bases and J gave up 3 bases, with 17 bases separating them. Germline V CDR1 and CDR2: SGHAT, FQNNGV. CDR3 length: 15 amino acids.

V gene TRBV27 combines with J gene TRBJ2-1; no reliable D call. The germline gives CDR1 MNHEY, CDR2 SMNVEV (reference sequence). CDR3 size: 17 residues. V dropped 7 bases and J dropped 0 bases, with 19 bases sitting between them. The CDR3 here is CASKPLLGDSSYNEQFF. CDR3 nucleotides: TGTGCCAGCAAGCCCCTTTTGGGCGATAGCTCCTACAATGAGCAGTTCTTC.

The chain has TRBV5-6 and TRBJ2-5; 7 bases fit TRBD1. V lost 0 bases and J lost 4; bases outside the gene matches: 3. CDR1 is SGHDT, CDR2 YYEEEE, per germline. The CDR3 spans 14 residues. The chain's CDR3 is CASSLERGRETQYF. The DNA of the CDR3 is TGTGCCAGCAGCTTGGAAAGGGGGCGAGAGACCCAGTACTTC.

The chain carries TRBV25-1 and TRBJ1-6; D is ambiguous. The CDR3 runs to 14 residues. Trimming took 7 bases from V and 2 from J, leaving 9 bases between them. Looked up from germline, CDR1 is MGHDK and CDR2 is SYGVNS. In DNA, the CDR3 is TGTGCCAGCAATGCGGGTCCCTATAATTCACCCCTCCACTTT. Translating gives CASNAGPYNSPLHF.

J is TRBJ1-3 and V is TRBV7-8, with D perhaps matching TRBD1 (6 bases). The CDR3 spans 15 residues. V lost 2 bases and J lost 0, with 8 bases in between. CDR1 is SGHVS and CDR2 is FQNEAQ in the germline V gene. This CDR3 is CASSLTGSSGNTIYF. The DNA for the CDR3 is TGTGCCAGCAGCTTAACAGGGTCCTCTGGAAACACCATATATTTT.

This clone was counted only a few times. J is TRBJ2-7 and V is TRBV5-1; D perhaps matches TRBD2 (6 bases). The V gene's germline CDR1 is SGHRS and CDR2 YFSETQ. Trimming cost V 0 bases and J 3 bases, with 10 bases left between them. CDR3 length: 14 residues. This chain's CDR3 is CASSLDASDYEQYF. CDR3 nucleotides: TGCGCCAGCAGCTTGGACGCTAGCGACTACGAGCAGTACTTC.

The chain is built from TRBV5-4 and TRBJ2-1; TRBD2 matches at 13 bases. The CDR3 runs to 14 residues. Germline-derived CDR1 and CDR2 are SGHNT and YYREEE (reference sequence). V was clipped by 6 bases and J by 14 bases; unmatched bases: 11. CDR3 in DNA: TGTGCCAGCAAAACTAGCGGGAGGGCCAATATAGAGTTCTTC. This codes for CASKTSGRANIEFF.

The chain combines TRBV7-2 with TRBJ2-3, with D perhaps TRBD2 (5 bases). The CDR3 contains 13 residues. V was trimmed by 2 bases and J by 5 bases, leaving 8 bases between them. From germline, CDR1 is SGHTA and CDR2 FQGNSA. The CDR3 reads CASSLSGLDTQYF. CDR3 nucleotides: TGTGCCAGCAGCTTATCGGGGTTAGATACGCAGTATTTT.

The DNA for the CDR3 is TGCGCCAGCAGTCAATCTGGCAACTCGGGCTCTGGAAACACCATATATTTT. Amino acids: CASSQSGNSGSGNTIYF. The chain is built from TRBV23-1 and TRBJ1-3; D not certain. Being an ORF, TRBV23-1 has a function that is uncertain. This CDR3 spans 17 amino acids. Trimming shortened V by 0 bases and J by 0 bases, and 12 bases separated the two germline ends.

This sequence joins TRBV7-9 and TRBJ2-1; D is possibly TRBD2 (7 bases). V was trimmed by 5 bases and J by 5 bases, leaving 22 bases between them. The germline CDR1 and CDR2 sequences are SEHNR and FQNEAQ (reference sequence). The CDR3 runs to 17 residues. DNA for the CDR3: TGTGCCAGCAGCCCTCGGGGGGCGGGAGTAGTTAACAATGAGCAGTTCTTC. Protein product: CASSPRGAGVVNNEQFF.

The chain couples TRBV27 to TRBJ2-2; 10 bases agree with TRBD2. This CDR3 comprises 18 residues. V was pared by 5 bases and J by 5 bases, with 14 bases of the junction left unmatched. Germline V gives CDR1 MNHEY, CDR2 SMNVEV (reference sequence). For the CDR3, the DNA is TGTGCCAGCAGTCGGACTAGCGGCTCCTTCGGGGGGACCGGGGAGCTGTTTTTT. As protein: CASSRTSGSFGGTGELFF.

This sequence joins TRBV30 and TRBJ2-7; D not certain. The V gene lost 0 bases and the J gene lost 7 bases, with 13 bases spanning the gap. The length of the CDR3 is 13 residues. Germline V gene lookup returns CDR1 GTSNPN and CDR2 SVGIG (reference sequence). CDR3 in amino acids: CAWSVDRSREQYF. The CDR3 bases are TGTGCCTGGAGTGTAGATCGATCCCGGGAGCAGTACTTC. The variable domain in full, completed from reference TRBV30 and TRBJ2-7, reads SQTIHQWPATLVQPVGSPLSLECTVEGTSNPNLYWYRQAAGRGLQLLFYSVGIGQISSEVPQNLSASRPQDRQFILSSKKLLLSDSGFYLCAWSVDRSREQYFGPGTRLTVT.

This clone was counted once. V gene TRBV28 combines with J gene TRBJ2-1, with 8 bases that match TRBD1. Germline CDR1 and CDR2: MDHEN and SYDVKM. This CDR3 spans 16 amino acids. The J segment lost 5 bases and the V segment lost 4 bases, leaving 10 bases of the junction unmatched. The CDR3 region has the DNA TGTGCCAGCAGTTCTAGGACAGGGCGCGGGGACAATGAGCAGTTCTTC. It is translated as CASSSRTGRGDNEQFF. Full variable domain (rest looked up from reference TRBV28 and TRBJ2-1): DVKVTQSSRYLVKRTGEKVFLECVQDMDHENMFWYRQDPGLGLRLIYFSYDVKMKEKGDIPEGYSVSREKKERFSLILESASTNQTSMYLCASSSRTGRGDNEQFFGPGTRLTVL.